This entry concerns a single T cell receptor (beta chain). The antigen is not known. These data originate in a study of T cell responses to AZD1222 COVID-19 vaccine. The method was immunoSEQ multiplex PCR; TCRdb's version includes in-frame clones alone and lacks a portion of them. The sample records 150,000 to 200,000 clones, 85% to 90% being singletons. The V gene's germline CDR1 is LNHDA and CDR2 SQIVND (reference sequence). This CDR3 is 13 amino acids long. V shed 7 bases and J shed 8 bases, with 17 bases lying between them. Whole-study results and caveats: The sample set comprised mostly white British donors with more females, and clonal diversity was possibly underestimated.

This sequence joins TRBV19 and TRBJ1-2; no clear D gene. This receptor was obtained from an adult who received the AZD1222 COVID-19 vaccine. This sample comprised peripheral blood, obtained 28 days after the second AZD1222 dose. The CDR3 reads CASTLYAGNGYTF. The CDR3 nucleotides read TGTGCCAGTACCTTGTACGCGGGAAACGGCTACACCTTC.